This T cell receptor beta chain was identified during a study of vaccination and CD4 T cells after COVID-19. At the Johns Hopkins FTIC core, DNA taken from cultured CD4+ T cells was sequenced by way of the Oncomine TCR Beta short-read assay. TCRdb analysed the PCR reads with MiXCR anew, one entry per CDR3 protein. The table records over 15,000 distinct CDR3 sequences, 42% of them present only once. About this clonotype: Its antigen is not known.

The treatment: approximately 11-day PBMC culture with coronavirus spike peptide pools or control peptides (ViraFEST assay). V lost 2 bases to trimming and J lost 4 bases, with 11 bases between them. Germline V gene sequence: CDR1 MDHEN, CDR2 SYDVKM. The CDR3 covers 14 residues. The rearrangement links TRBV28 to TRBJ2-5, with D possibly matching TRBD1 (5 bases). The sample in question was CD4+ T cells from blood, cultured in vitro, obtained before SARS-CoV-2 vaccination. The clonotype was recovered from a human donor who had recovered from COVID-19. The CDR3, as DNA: TGTGCCAGCAGTTTAGGGCAGGGATTAGAGACCCAGTACTTC. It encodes CASSLGQGLETQYF.